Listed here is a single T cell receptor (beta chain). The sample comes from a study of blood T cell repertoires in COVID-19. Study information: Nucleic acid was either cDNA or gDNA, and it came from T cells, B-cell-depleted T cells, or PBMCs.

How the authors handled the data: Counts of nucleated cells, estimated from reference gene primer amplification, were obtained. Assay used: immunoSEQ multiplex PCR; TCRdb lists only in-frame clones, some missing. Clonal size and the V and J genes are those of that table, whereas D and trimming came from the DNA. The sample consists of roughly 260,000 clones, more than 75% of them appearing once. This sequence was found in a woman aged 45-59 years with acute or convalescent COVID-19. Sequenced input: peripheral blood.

CDR3 amino acids: CASSSQGLTAYNEQFF. The CDR3 DNA sequence: TGTGCCAGCAGCTCTCAGGGCTTAACCGCCTACAATGAGCAGTTCTTC. J is TRBJ2-1 and V is TRBV11-1, with D possibly TRBD1 on 5 matching bases. Trimming stripped 4 bases from V and 2 bases from J, with 15 bases between. Germline V gives CDR1 SGHAT, CDR2 FQDESV (reference sequence). The CDR3 consists of 16 residues.